The sequence of this T cell receptor beta chain was determined in a study of shared clonotypes between healthy human individuals. Sequenced by immunoSEQ multiplex PCR; TCRdb stores in-frame clones only, minus some. This sample has about 1.1 million clones; about 72% occur once, and the top ten carry roughly 0.83%. The authors divided CD4+ cells into CD45RA+ naive and CD45RA-negative memory subsets. There are 12 residues in the CDR3. Per the germline V gene, CDR1 is KGHSH and CDR2 is LQKENI. Trimming shortened V by 3 bases and J by 6 bases, and 8 bases separated the two germline ends. What was sequenced was memory CD4+ T cells from PBMCs. Described subset: CD45RA-negative fraction. The chain recombines TRBV18 with TRBJ1-1; D is unresolved. This receptor was obtained from a man between 18 and 29 years old in good health. Some clones in this sample may be carry-over from other donors' samples. The CDR3 DNA follows: TGTGCCAGCTCACCCCCTGGGGCTGAAGCTTTCTTT. It translates to CASSPPGAEAFF.